This T cell receptor beta chain was retrieved from a study of T cell repertoires in cytomegalovirus infection. Overall study context: Both CMV infection and a matching HLA type were indicated by public TCR beta signatures. Study-level points and caveats: Cumulative public TCR beta family frequency identified CMV carriers with the relevant HLA. Predominance within the ex vivo response was attributable to HLA-C-restricted CMV-specific TCR beta clonotypes.

In regard to this clonotype: The antigen remains undetermined.

TCRdb re-called the reads through MiXCR, storing one row per CDR3 protein. The data show some 150,000 distinct CDR3 sequences, around a quarter seen once. From germline, CDR1 is MNHEY and CDR2 SVGEGT. V was pared by 6 bases and J by 3 bases, with 7 bases of the junction left unmatched. The CDR3 is 15 residues long. Material: PBMCs. The receptor was derived from a human donor in good health (CMV status not recorded). Some clones in this sample may be carry-over from other donors' samples. This chain connects TRBV6-2 or TRBV6-3 to TRBJ2-2; 7 bases map to TRBD2. CDR3 amino acids: CASRFAGLHTGELFF. CDR3 coding DNA: TGTGCCAGCAGATTCGCGGGACTACACACCGGGGAGCTGTTTTTT.